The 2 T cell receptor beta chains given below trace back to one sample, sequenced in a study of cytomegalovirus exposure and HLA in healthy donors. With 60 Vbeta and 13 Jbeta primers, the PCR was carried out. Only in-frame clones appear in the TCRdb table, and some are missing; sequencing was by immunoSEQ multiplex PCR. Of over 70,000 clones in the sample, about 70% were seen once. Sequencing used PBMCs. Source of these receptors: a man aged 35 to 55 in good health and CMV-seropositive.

The CDR3 nucleotides are TGTGCCAGCAGCGTACCCCCGACAGGGGACGCTTTCTTT. Protein product: CASSVPPTGDAFF. V gene TRBV9 combines with J gene TRBJ1-1; TRBD1 matches 8 bases. Looked up from germline, CDR1 is SGDLS and CDR2 is YYNGEE. V lost 1 base and J lost 11; bases outside the gene matches: 7. The CDR3 has 13 amino acids.

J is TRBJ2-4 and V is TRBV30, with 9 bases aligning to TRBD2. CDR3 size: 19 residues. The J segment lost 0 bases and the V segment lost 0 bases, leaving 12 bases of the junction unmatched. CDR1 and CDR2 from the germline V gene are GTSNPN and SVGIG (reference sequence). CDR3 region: CAWSVVLAGGLLAKNIQYF. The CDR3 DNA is TGTGCCTGGAGTGTAGTACTCGCGGGGGGGTTACTAGCCAAAAACATTCAGTACTTC.